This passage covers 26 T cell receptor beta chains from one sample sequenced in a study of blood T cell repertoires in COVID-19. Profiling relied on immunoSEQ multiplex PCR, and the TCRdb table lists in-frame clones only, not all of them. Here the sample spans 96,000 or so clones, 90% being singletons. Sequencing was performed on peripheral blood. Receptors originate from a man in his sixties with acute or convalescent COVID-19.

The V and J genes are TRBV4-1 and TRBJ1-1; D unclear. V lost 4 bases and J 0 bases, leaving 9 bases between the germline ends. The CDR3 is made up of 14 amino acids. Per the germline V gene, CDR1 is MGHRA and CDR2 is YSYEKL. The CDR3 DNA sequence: TGCGCCAGCAGCCGGGGAGAACTGAACACTGAAGCTTTCTTT. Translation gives CASSRGELNTEAFF.

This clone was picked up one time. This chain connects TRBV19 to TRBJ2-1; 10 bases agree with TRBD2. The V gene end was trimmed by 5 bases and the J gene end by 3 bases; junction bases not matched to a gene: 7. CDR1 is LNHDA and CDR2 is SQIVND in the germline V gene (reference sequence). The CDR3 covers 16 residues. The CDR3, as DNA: TGTGCCAGTAGTCCCCTAGCGGGAGCCGTCTACAATGAGCAGTTCTTC. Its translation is CASSPLAGAVYNEQFF.

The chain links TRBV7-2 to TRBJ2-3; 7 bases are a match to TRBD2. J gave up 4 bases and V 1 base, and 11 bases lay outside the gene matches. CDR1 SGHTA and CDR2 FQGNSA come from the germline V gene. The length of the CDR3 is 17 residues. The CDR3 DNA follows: TGTGCCAGCAGCTTAGTGGGGAGGGAGCTAAGGGCAGATACGCAGTATTTT. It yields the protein CASSLVGRELRADTQYF.

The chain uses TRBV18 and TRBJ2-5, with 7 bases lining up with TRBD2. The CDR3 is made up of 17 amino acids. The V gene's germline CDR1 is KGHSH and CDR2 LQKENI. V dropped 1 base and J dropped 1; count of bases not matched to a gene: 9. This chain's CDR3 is CASSPLRDSGFQETQYF. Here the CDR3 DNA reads TGTGCCAGCTCACCACTTCGGGATAGCGGGTTCCAAGAGACCCAGTACTTC.

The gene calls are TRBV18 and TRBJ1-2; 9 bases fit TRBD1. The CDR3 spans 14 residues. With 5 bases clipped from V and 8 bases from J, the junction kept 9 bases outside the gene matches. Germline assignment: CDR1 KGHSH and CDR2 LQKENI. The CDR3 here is CASSSSGTGSGYTF. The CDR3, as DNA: TGTGCCAGCTCATCGTCCGGGACAGGGTCGGGCTACACCTTC.

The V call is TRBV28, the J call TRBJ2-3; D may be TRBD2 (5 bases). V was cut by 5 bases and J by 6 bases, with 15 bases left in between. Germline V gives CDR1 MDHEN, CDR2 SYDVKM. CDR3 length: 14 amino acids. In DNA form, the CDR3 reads TGTGCCAGCAGTCCTAAACTAGTAACCGATACGCAGTATTTT. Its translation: CASSPKLVTDTQYF.

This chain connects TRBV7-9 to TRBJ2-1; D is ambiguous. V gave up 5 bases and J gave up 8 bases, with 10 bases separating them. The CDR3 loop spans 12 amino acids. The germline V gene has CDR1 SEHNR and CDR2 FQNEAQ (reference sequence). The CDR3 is CASSPGVDEQFF. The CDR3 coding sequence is TGTGCCAGCAGCCCCGGAGTGGATGAGCAGTTCTTC.

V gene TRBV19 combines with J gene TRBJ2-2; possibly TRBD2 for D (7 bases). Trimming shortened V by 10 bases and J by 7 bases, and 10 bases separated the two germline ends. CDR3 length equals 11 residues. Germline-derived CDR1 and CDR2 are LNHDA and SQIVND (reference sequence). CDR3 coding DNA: TGTGCCATGGGAGGGGGCGGGGAGCTGTTTTTT. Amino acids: CAMGGGGELFF.

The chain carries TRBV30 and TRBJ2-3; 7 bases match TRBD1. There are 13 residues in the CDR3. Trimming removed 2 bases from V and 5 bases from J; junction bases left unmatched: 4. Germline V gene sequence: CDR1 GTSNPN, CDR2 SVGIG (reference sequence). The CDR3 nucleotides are TGTGCCTGGAGTCAGGGGGTGGGAGATACGCAGTATTTT. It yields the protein CAWSQGVGDTQYF.

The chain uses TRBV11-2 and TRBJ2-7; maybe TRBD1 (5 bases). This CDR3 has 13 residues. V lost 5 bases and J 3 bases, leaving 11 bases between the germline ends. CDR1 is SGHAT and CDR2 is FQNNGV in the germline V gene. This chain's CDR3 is CASSQGSLYEQYF. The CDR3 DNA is TGTGCCAGCAGCCAGGGAAGCCTCTACGAGCAGTACTTC.

The CDR3 region is CSVGSGRGYNEQFF. CDR3 DNA: TGCAGCGTTGGTAGCGGGAGGGGTTACAATGAGCAGTTCTTC. The chain carries TRBV29-1 and TRBJ2-1; TRBD2 agrees at 11 bases. The junction had 3 bases not matched to a gene; V was cut back by 4 bases and J by 4 bases. The CDR3 is made up of 14 amino acids. CDR1 is SQVTM, CDR2 ANQGSEA, per germline.

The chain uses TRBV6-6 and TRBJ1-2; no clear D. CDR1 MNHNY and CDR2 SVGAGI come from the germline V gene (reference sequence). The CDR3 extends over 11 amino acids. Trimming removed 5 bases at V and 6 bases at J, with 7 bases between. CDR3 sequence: CASSLRDGYTF. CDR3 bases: TGTGCCAGCAGTCTACGGGATGGCTACACCTTC.

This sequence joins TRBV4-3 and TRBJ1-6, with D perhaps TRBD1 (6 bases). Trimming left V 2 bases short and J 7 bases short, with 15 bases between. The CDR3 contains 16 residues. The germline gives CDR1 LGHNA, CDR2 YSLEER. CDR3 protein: CASSQREGQGNSPLHF. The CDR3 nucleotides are TGCGCCAGCAGCCAAAGGGAGGGCCAGGGGAATTCACCCCTCCACTTT.

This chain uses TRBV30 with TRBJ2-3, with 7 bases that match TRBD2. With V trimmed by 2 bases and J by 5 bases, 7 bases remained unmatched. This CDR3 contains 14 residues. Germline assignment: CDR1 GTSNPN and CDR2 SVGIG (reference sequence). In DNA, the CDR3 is TGTGCCTGGAGTAGTGCGGGAGCGGGAGATACGCAGTATTTT. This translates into CAWSSAGAGDTQYF.

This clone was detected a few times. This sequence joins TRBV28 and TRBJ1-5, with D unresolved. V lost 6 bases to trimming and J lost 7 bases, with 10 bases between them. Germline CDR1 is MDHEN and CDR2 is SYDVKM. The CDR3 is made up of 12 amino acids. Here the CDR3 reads CASSLPGQPQHF. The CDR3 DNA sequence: TGTGCCAGCAGCCTCCCGGGGCAGCCCCAGCATTTT.

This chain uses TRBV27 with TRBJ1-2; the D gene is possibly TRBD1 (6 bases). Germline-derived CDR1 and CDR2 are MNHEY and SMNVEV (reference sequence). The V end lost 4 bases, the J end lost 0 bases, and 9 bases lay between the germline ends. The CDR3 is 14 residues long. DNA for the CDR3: TGTGCCAGCAGTTCACCAGGGGCTAACTATGGCTACACCTTC. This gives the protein CASSSPGANYGYTF.

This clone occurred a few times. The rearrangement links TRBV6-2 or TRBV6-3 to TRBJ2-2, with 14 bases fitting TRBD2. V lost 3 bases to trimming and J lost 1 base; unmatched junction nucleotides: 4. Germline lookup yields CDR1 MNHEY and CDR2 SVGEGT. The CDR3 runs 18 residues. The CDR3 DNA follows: TGTGCCAGCAGTTATATGGGACTAGCGGGAGTGAACACCGGGGAGCTGTTTTTT. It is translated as CASSYMGLAGVNTGELFF.

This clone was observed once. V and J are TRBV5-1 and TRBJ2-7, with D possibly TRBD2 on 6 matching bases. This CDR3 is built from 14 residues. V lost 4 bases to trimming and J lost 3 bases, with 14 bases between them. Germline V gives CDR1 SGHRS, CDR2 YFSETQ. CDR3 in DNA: TGCGCCAGCAGCATGGCCGGGGGAAACTACGAGCAGTACTTC. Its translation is CASSMAGGNYEQYF.

CDR3 in amino acids: CASSIDRQGYEQYF. CDR3 nucleotides: TGTGCCAGTAGTATAGATCGACAGGGGTACGAGCAGTACTTC. V usage is TRBV19 and J usage is TRBJ2-7; TRBD1 aligns across 8 bases. CDR1 and CDR2 from the germline V gene are LNHDA and SQIVND (reference sequence). This CDR3 is built from 14 residues. Trimming removed 0 bases from V and 4 bases from J; junction bases left unmatched: 2.

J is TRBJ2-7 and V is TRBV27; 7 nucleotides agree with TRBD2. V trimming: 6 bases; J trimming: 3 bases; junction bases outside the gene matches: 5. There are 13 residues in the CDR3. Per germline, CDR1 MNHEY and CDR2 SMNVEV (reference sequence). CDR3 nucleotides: TGTGCCAGCAGCCGGGACTACTACTACGAGCAGTACTTC. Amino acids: CASSRDYYYEQYF.

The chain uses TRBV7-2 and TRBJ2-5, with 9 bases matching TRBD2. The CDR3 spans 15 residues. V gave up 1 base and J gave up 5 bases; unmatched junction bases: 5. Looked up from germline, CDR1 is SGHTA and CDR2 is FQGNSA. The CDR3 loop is CASSLGSGTSETQYF. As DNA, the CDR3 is TGTGCCAGCAGCTTAGGATCCGGGACTAGCGAGACCCAGTACTTC.

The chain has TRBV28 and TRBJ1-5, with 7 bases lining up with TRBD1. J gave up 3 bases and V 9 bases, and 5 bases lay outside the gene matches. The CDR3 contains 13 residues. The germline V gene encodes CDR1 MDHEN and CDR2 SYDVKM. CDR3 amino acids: CASKGQNNQPQHF. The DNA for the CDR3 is TGTGCCAGTAAGGGACAGAACAATCAGCCCCAGCATTTT.

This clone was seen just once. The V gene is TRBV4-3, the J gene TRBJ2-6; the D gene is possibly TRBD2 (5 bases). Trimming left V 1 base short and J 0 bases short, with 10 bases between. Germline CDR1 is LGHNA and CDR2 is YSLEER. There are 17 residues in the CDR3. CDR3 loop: CASSQGGPVSGANVLTF. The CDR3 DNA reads TGCGCCAGCAGCCAAGGAGGGCCAGTCTCTGGGGCCAACGTCCTGACTTTC.

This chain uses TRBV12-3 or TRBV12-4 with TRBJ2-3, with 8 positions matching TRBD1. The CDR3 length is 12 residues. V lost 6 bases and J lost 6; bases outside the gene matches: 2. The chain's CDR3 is CASSRTGDTQYF. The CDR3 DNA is TGTGCCAGCAGCCGGACAGGGGATACGCAGTATTTT.

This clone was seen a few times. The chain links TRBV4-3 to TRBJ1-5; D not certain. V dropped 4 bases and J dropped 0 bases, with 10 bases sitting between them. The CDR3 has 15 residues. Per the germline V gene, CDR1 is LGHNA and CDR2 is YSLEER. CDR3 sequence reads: CASSPNLYSNQPQHF. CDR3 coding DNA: TGCGCCAGCAGCCCCAACCTCTATAGCAATCAGCCCCAGCATTTT.

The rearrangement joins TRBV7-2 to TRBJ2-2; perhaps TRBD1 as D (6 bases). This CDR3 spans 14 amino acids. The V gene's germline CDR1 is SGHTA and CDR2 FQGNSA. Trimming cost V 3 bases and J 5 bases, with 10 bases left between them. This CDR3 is CASSLYRVTGELFF. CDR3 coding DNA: TGTGCCAGCAGCTTGTACAGGGTAACCGGGGAGCTGTTTTTT.